Reported below is one T cell receptor beta chain. Its antigen is unknown. Sequencing used immunoSEQ multiplex PCR; TCRdb keeps in-frame clones, though not all of them. The sample includes about 150,000 clones, over 70% of them seen just once. The CDR3 totals 11 residues. V was cut by 4 bases and J by 13 bases, with 12 bases left in between. Germline values: CDR1 SGHRS, CDR2 YFSETQ. The data stem from a study of T cell responses to AZD1222 COVID-19 vaccine. Study-level findings and limits: Possibly, clonal diversity was underestimated; donors were largely white British and included more females. Spike as a whole was targeted by vaccine-associated CD4 TCRs, dominant at 160-218 and 743-854. Of spike-specific TCRs, nearly half reportedly target regions left unmutated in variants. AZD1222 recipients seropositive at baseline numbered only 5 to 7.

The sample consisted of peripheral blood, taken 28 days after the second AZD1222 dose. This TCR derives from an adult who received the AZD1222 COVID-19 vaccine. V and J are TRBV5-1 and TRBJ2-1; the D gene is possibly TRBD1 (6 bases). The CDR3 sequence is CASSGVTGQFF. The CDR3 nucleotides are TGCGCCAGCAGCGGGGTGACAGGTCAGTTCTTC.